A selection of T cell receptor beta chains follows, all from one sample in a study of CD8 T cells in ankylosing spondylitis. Using its own MiXCR run on the 5' RACE reads, TCRdb lists one record per CDR3 protein. The table records approximately 300,000 distinct CDR3 sequences, 20% of them present only once. The sample taken for sequencing was blood, either unsorted or a sorted T cell fraction (not recorded which). The receptors come from a male donor with ankylosing spondylitis or in good health (not recorded which). CDR3s include the opening cysteine and the closing phenylalanine or tryptophan. A D gene is named only where the DNA matches it firmly. Not every row has a clone size; where given, it reads once, few, many or a size class.

clone_size j_call cdr3_length d_call v_call cdr3_nt cdr3_aa
few TRBJ2-3 16 TRBD1 TRBV5-1 TGCGCCAGCAGCTTGGCGGTTGGGACAGGCACAGATACGCAGTATTTT CASSLAVGTGTDTQYF
- TRBJ2-1 14 - TRBV7-2 TGTGCCAGCAGCTTAGATGTTTGGGACGATGAGCAGTTCTTC CASSLDVWDDEQFF
few TRBJ2-5 12 - TRBV24-1 TGTGCCACCAGTGACCAACGTGGGACCCAGTACTTC CATSDQRGTQYF
few TRBJ2-3 18 TRBD2 TRBV7-8 TGTGCCAGCAGCTTCTCCGGGGCGGGGGGTACTAGCACAGATACGCAGTATTTT CASSFSGAGGTSTDTQYF
- TRBJ2-6 16 - TRBV4-1 TGCGCCAGCAGCCAAGATCAGGGCTCTGGGGCCAACGTCCTGACTTTC CASSQDQGSGANVLTF
few TRBJ2-3 16 TRBD2 TRBV11-2 TGTGCCAGCAGCTTAGGGAGCGGGGGGGCCTTAGATACGCAGTATTTT CASSLGSGGALDTQYF
few TRBJ2-1 15 - TRBV3-1 TGTGCCAGCAGCCAAGGATCCGGTCCTCGGAATGAGCAGTTCTTC CASSQGSGPRNEQFF
many TRBJ1-6 16 TRBD1 TRBV5-1 TGCGCCAGCAGCTTGGAGGACAGGGCCCTCCGATCACCCCTCCACTTT CASSLEDRALRSPLHF
few TRBJ2-2 12 - TRBV9 TGTGCCAGCAGCGTAGCCGCCGGGGAGCTGTTTTTT CASSVAAGELFF
- TRBJ2-1 14 - TRBV4-1 TGCGCCAGCAGCCAAGCAGGCCAGGAGACAGAGCAGTTCTTC CASSQAGQETEQFF